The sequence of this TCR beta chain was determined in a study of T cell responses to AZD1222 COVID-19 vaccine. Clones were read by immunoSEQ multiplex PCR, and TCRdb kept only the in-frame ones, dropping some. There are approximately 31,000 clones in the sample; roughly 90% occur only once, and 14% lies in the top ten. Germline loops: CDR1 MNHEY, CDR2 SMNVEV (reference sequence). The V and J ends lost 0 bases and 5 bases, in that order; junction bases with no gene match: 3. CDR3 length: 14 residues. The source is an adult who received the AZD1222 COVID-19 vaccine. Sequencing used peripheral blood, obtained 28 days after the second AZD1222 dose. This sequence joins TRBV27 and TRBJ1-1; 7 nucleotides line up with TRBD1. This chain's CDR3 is CASSLSGGLTEAFF. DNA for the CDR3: TGTGCCAGCAGTTTATCAGGGGGCCTTACTGAAGCTTTCTTT.